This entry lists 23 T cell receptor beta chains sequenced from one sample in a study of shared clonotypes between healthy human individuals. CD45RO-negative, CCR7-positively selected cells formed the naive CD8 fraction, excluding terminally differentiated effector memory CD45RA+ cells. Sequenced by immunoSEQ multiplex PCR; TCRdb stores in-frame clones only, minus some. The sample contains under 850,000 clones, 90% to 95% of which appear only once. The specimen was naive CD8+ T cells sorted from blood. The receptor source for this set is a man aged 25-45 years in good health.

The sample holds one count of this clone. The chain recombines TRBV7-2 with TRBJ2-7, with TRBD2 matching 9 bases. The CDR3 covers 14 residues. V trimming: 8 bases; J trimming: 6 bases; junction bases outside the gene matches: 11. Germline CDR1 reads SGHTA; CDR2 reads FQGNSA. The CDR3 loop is CASQVSGRSGEQYF. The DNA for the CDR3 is TGTGCCAGCCAAGTCAGCGGGAGGTCCGGCGAGCAGTACTTC.

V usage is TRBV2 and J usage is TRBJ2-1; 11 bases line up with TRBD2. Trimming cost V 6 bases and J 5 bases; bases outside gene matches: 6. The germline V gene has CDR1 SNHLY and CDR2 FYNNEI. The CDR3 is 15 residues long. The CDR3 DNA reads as TGTGCCAGCAGCGCCACTAGCGGGGGAGACAATGAGCAGTTCTTC. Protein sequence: CASSATSGGDNEQFF.

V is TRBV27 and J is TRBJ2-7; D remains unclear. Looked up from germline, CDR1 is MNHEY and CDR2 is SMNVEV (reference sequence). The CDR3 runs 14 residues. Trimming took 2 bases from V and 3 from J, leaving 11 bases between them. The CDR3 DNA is TGTGCCAGCAGTTTAGCTCAGGTAGGCTACGAGCAGTACTTC. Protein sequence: CASSLAQVGYEQYF.

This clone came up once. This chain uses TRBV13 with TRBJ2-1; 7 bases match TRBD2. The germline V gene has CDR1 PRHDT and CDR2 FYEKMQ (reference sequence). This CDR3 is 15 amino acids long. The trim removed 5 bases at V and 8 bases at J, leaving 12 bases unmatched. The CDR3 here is CASSPGLAERYEQFF. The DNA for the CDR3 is TGTGCCAGCAGCCCCGGGCTAGCGGAGAGGTATGAGCAGTTCTTC.

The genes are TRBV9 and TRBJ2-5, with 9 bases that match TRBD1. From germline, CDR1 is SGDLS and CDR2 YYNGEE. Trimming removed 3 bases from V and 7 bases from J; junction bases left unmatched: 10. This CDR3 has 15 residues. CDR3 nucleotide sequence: TGTGCCAGCAGCGGTACCGGGACAGGGTTGGGGACCCAGTACTTC. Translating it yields CASSGTGTGLGTQYF.

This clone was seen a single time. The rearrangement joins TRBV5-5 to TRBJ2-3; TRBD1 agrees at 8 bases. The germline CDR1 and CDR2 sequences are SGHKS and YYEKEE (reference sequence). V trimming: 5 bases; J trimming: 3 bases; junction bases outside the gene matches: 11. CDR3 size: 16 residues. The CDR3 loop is CASSPGDRRGTDTQYF. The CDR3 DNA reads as TGTGCCAGCAGTCCCGGGGACAGGCGAGGAACAGATACGCAGTATTTT.

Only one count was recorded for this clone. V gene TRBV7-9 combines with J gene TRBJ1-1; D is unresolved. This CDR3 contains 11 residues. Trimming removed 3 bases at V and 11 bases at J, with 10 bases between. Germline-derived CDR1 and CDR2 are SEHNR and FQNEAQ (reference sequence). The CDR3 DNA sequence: TGTGCCAGCAGCTTTGGACTTGGGGCTTTCTTT. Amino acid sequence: CASSFGLGAFF.

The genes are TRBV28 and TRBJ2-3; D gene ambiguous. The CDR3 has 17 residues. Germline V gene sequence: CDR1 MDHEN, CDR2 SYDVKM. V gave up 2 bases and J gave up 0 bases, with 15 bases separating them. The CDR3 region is CASSLVRGHASTDTQYF. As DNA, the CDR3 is TGTGCCAGCAGTTTAGTCCGAGGCCACGCGAGCACAGATACGCAGTATTTT.

The CDR3 spells CASSQHREGGEQYF. The CDR3 nucleotides read TGTGCCAGCAGCCAGCACAGGGAGGGGGGGGAGCAGTACTTC. The J gene is TRBJ2-7, the V gene TRBV4-2; D might be TRBD2 (7 bases). Germline CDR1 and CDR2: LGHNA and YNFKEQ. The CDR3 is 14 amino acids. V was pared by 3 bases and J by 7 bases, with 16 bases between.

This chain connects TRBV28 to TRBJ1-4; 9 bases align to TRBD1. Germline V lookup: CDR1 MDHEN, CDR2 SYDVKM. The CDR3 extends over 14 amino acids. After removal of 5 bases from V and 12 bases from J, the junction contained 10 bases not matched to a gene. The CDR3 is CASSQTGTGTELFF. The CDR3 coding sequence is TGTGCCAGCAGTCAAACCGGGACAGGGACCGAACTGTTTTTT.

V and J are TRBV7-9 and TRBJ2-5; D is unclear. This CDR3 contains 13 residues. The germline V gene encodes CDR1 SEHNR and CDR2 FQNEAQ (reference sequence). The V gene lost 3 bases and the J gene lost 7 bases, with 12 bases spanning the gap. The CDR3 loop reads CASSFQVEPTQYF. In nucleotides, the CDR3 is TGTGCCAGCAGCTTTCAGGTAGAGCCGACCCAGTACTTC. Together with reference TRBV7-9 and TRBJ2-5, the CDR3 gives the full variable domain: DTGVSQNPRHKITKRGQNVTFRCDPISEHNRLYWYRQTLGQGPEFLTYFQNEAQLEKSRLLSDRFSAERPKGSFSTLEIQRTEQGDSAMYLCASSFQVEPTQYFGPGTRLLVL.

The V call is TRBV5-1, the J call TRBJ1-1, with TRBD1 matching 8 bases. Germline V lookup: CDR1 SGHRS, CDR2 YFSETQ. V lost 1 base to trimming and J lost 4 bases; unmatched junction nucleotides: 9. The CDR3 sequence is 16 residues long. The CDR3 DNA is TGCGCCAGCAGCTTGTTTCCAGGGGGCGAGGCCACTGAAGCTTTCTTT. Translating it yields CASSLFPGGEATEAFF.

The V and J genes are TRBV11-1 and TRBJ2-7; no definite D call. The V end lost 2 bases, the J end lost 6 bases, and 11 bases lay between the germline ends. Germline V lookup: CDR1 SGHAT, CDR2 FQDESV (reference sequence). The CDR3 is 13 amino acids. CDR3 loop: CASSLYSEREQYF. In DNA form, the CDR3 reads TGTGCCAGCAGCTTATACAGTGAGCGCGAGCAGTACTTC.

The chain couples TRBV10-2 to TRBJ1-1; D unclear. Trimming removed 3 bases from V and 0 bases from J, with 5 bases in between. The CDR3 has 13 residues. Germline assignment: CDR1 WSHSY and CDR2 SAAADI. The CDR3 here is CASSDGLNTEAFF. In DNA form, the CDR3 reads TGCGCCAGCAGTGACGGTTTGAACACTGAAGCTTTCTTT.

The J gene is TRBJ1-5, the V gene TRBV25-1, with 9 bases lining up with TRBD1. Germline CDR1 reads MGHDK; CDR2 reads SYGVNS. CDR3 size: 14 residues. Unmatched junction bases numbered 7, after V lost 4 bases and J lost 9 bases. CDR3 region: CASSAGTGRSPQHF. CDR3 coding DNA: TGTGCCAGCAGTGCGGGGACAGGGCGTTCGCCCCAGCATTTT.

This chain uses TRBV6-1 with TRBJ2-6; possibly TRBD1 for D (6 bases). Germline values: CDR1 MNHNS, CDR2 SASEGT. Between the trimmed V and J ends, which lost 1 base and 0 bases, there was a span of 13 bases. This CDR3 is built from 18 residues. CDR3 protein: CASSEDRDTNSGANVLTF. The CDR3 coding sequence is TGTGCCAGCAGTGAAGATCGGGACACCAACTCTGGGGCCAACGTCCTGACTTTC.

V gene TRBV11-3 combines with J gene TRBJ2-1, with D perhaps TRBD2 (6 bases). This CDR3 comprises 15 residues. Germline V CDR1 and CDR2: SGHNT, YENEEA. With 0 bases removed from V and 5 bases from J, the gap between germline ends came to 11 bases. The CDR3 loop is CASSLDVGLHNEQFF. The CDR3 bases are TGTGCCAGCAGCTTAGATGTGGGACTCCACAATGAGCAGTTCTTC. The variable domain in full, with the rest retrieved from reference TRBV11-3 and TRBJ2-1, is EAGVVQSPRYKIIEKKQPVAFWCNPISGHNTLYWYLQNLGQGPELLIRYENEEAVDDSQLPKDRFSAERLKGVDSTLKIQPAELGDSAVYLCASSLDVGLHNEQFFGPGTRLTVL.

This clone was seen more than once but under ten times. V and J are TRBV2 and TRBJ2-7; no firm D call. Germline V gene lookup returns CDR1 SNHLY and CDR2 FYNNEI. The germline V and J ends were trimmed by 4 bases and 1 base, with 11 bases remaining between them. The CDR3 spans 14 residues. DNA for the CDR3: TGTGCCAGCAGTGTTAAGGGTTTTTCCTACGAGCAGTACTTC. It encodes CASSVKGFSYEQYF.

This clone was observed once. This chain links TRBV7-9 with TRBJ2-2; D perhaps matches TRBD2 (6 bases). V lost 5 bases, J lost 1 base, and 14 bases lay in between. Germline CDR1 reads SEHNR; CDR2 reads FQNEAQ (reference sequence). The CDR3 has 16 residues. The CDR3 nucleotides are TGTGCCAGCAGCACCCGGGACTCAATGAACACCGGGGAGCTGTTTTTT. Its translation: CASSTRDSMNTGELFF.

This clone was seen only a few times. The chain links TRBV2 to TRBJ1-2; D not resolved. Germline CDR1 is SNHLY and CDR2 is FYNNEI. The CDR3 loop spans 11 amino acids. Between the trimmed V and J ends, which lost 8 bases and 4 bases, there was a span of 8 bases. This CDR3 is CASFDFYGYTF. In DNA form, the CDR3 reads TGTGCCAGCTTCGATTTCTATGGCTACACCTTC.

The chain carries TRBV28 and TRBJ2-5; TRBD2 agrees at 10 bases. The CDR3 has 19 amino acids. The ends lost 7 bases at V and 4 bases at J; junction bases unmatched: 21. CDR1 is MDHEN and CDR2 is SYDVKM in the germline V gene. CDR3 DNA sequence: TGTGCCAGCAAGGCAAGGAGCGGGAGGGCCATTCCATCGCGAGAGACCCAGTACTTC. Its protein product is CASKARSGRAIPSRETQYF. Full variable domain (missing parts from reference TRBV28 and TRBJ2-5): DVKVTQSSRYLVKRTGEKVFLECVQDMDHENMFWYRQDPGLGLRLIYFSYDVKMKEKGDIPEGYSVSREKKERFSLILESASTNQTSMYLCASKARSGRAIPSRETQYFGPGTRLLVL.

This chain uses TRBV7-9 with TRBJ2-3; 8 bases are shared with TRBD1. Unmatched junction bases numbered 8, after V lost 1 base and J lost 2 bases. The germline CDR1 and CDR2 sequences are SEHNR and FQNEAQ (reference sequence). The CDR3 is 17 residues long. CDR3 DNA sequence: TGTGCCAGCAGCTTAGGCTGGACAGGGAGCTACACAGATACGCAGTATTTT. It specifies CASSLGWTGSYTDTQYF.

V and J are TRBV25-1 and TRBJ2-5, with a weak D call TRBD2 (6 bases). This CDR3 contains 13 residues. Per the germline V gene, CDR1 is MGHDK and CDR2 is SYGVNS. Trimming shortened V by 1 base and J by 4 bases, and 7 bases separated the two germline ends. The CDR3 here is CASSELGGETQYF. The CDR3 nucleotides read TGTGCCAGCAGTGAATTGGGGGGAGAGACCCAGTACTTC.